The clone carrying this TCR beta chain has only a few counts. Its antigen is not identified. The authors isolated at least 6.5 million PBMCs per sample. This sample is drawn from a study of blood T cells in healthy people across ages. Across the whole study: Template switching picked up about one barcoded beta molecule for each two T cells.

Findings of the study overall: It was not possible, with unsorted PBMCs, to conclusively compare naive and antigen-experienced cells. With naive T cell percentage, TCR beta diversity showed a strong correlation.

V shed 5 bases, J shed 3 bases, and the junction held 8 bases outside the gene matches. CDR1 is MRHNA, CDR2 SNTAGT, per germline. This CDR3 is built from 15 residues. It was with a sample-barcoded 5' primer and a J-beta primer mix that a second PCR of roughly 7 to 12 cycles was run. TCRdb reprocessed the 5' RACE reads via MiXCR and lists one record per CDR3 protein. In the table there are about 630,000 distinct CDR3 sequences, around 21% of which are singletons. Specimen: blood. The clonotype originates from a man between 70 and 80 years old in good health. V usage is TRBV6-4 and J usage is TRBJ2-5; 8 positions match TRBD1. The CDR3 coding sequence is TGTGCCAGCAGTACAAAGGACAGGGAAGAAGAGACCCAGTACTTC. This encodes CASSTKDREEETQYF.